This entry features one T cell receptor beta chain sequence. This specimen belongs to a study of T cells in localized non-small cell lung cancer. Method: immunoSEQ multiplex PCR; TCRdb's copy keeps in-frame clones and lacks some. The top ten clones hold more than 12% of a sample with roughly 26,000 clones, 88% of them seen once. Germline trimming cut 6 bases from V and 3 bases from J; bases unmatched to any gene: 8. CDR1 is MNHNS, CDR2 SASEGT, per germline. The CDR3 runs to 15 residues. The sequences come from peripheral blood, collected before any cancer treatment. The V call is TRBV6-1, the J call TRBJ1-2, with 9 bases lining up with TRBD1. This TCR came from a female donor of 60 years or more with stage II squamous cell lung carcinoma. CDR3 loop: CASRAGQGIDYGYTF. CDR3 DNA sequence: TGTGCCAGCAGGGCCGGACAGGGGATTGACTATGGCTACACCTTC.